One sample yielded the 24 T cell receptor beta chains listed below, sequenced in a study of T cell responses to AZD1222 COVID-19 vaccine. Some clones are missing from TCRdb's copy, which holds only in-frame ones; the method was immunoSEQ multiplex PCR. In the table there are over 15,000 clones, about 85% of which are singletons. The specimen was peripheral blood, collected 28 days after the second AZD1222 dose. These receptors were taken from an adult who received the AZD1222 COVID-19 vaccine.

This chain uses TRBV28 with TRBJ1-4; tentatively, D is TRBD1 (5 bases). This CDR3 is 16 amino acids long. Trimming removed 6 bases at V and 0 bases at J, with 14 bases between. Germline CDR1 MDHEN, CDR2 SYDVKM. This CDR3 reads CASSPWDGATNEKLFF. DNA for the CDR3: TGTGCCAGCAGCCCCTGGGACGGGGCAACTAATGAAAAACTGTTTTTT.

The chain has TRBV9 and TRBJ1-1; 7 bases align to TRBD1. This CDR3 contains 13 residues. V lost 7 bases to trimming and J lost 3 bases; unmatched junction nucleotides: 6. Germline CDR1 and CDR2: SGDLS and YYNGEE. The CDR3 sequence: CASGITGDTEAFF. The CDR3 DNA reads TGTGCCAGCGGAATAACAGGGGACACTGAAGCTTTCTTT.

The CDR3 loop reads CASSTRTSGGEEQFF. CDR3 DNA sequence: TGTGCCAGCAGCACCAGGACTAGCGGGGGTGAAGAGCAGTTCTTC. The chain links TRBV13 to TRBJ2-1; 13 bases align to TRBD2. This CDR3 is 15 amino acids long. CDR1 and CDR2 from the germline V gene are PRHDT and FYEKMQ (reference sequence). V gave up 5 bases and J gave up 10 bases; unmatched junction bases: 8.

The chain uses TRBV14 and TRBJ1-6; D gene unclear. CDR3 size: 16 residues. V lost 0 bases and J lost 0, with 6 bases in between. The germline CDR1 and CDR2 sequences are SGHDN and FVKESK. CDR3 nucleotides: TGTGCCAGCAGCCAAGACCTAAGCTCCTATAATTCACCCCTCCACTTT. It codes for CASSQDLSSYNSPLHF. The full variable domain, with the rest looked up from reference TRBV14 and TRBJ1-6, is EAGVTQFPSHSVIEKGQTVTLRCDPISGHDNLYWYRRVMGKEIKFLLHFVKESKQDESGMPNNRFLAERTGGTYSTLKVQPAELEDSGVYFCASSQDLSSYNSPLHFGNGTRLTVT.

V is TRBV3-1 (or the pseudogene TRBV3-2) and J is TRBJ1-1; tentative D call: TRBD1 (5 bases). This CDR3 comprises 12 residues. Germline loops: CDR1 LGHDT, CDR2 YNNKEL (reference sequence). Trimming left V 3 bases short and J 7 bases short, with 9 bases between. CDR3 in DNA: TGTGCCAGCAGCCATTGGACACGTGAAGCTTTCTTT. Its translation: CASSHWTREAFF.

V is TRBV28 and J is TRBJ2-4; no clear D gene. This CDR3 spans 16 amino acids. The V and J ends lost 3 bases and 0 bases respectively, with 12 bases between them. The germline V gene has CDR1 MDHEN and CDR2 SYDVKM. The CDR3 coding sequence is TGTGCCAGCAGTTTGCCCCCGTTCTTAGCCAAAAACATTCAGTACTTC. Its translation is CASSLPPFLAKNIQYF.

This clone has only one observation. J is TRBJ2-7 and V is TRBV6-6, with 10 bases fitting TRBD2. This CDR3 is built from 15 residues. V lost 5 bases to trimming and J lost 2 bases; unmatched junction nucleotides: 6. Germline V gives CDR1 MNHNY, CDR2 SVGAGI (reference sequence). CDR3 residues: CASSRLAGATYEQYF. CDR3 in DNA: TGTGCCAGCAGTCGACTAGCGGGTGCGACCTACGAGCAGTACTTC.

The chain carries TRBV6-5 and TRBJ1-1, with 10 bases lining up with TRBD1. Germline trimming cut 8 bases from V and 4 bases from J; bases unmatched to any gene: 4. Germline V gene lookup returns CDR1 MNHEY and CDR2 SVGAGI. The CDR3 sequence is 13 residues long. CDR3 DNA: TGTGCCAGCGGACAGGGGGTAGGCACTGAAGCTTTCTTT. It specifies CASGQGVGTEAFF.

The gene calls are TRBV4-2 and TRBJ2-3, with 9 bases aligning to TRBD2. V lost 1 base to trimming and J lost 2 bases; unmatched junction nucleotides: 4. The V gene's germline CDR1 is LGHNA and CDR2 YNFKEQ. This CDR3 is 16 amino acids long. DNA for the CDR3: TGTGCCAGCAGCCAAGTGACTAGCGGTTACACAGATACGCAGTATTTT. Its protein product is CASSQVTSGYTDTQYF.

This sequence joins TRBV28 and TRBJ2-3; TRBD2 matches at 8 bases. Germline V gene data show CDR1 as MDHEN and CDR2 as SYDVKM. The CDR3 runs to 16 residues. V shed 5 bases, J shed 7 bases, and the junction held 14 bases outside the gene matches. The CDR3 DNA reads as TGTGCCAGCAGTCCCCCGGGAGGGCTTGGCCCTTATACGCAGTATTTT. This encodes CASSPPGGLGPYTQYF. Using reference TRBV28 and TRBJ2-3 for the parts outside the CDR3, the full variable domain is DVKVTQSSRYLVKRTGEKVFLECVQDMDHENMFWYRQDPGLGLRLIYFSYDVKMKEKGDIPEGYSVSREKKERFSLILESASTNQTSMYLCASSPPGGLGPYTQYFGPGTRLTVL.

J is TRBJ2-1 and V is TRBV5-1; D is tentatively TRBD1 or TRBD2 (6 bases each). This CDR3 is 15 amino acids long. The germline CDR1 and CDR2 sequences are SGHRS and YFSETQ. The germline V and J ends were trimmed by 0 bases and 0 bases, with 7 bases remaining between them. The CDR3, as DNA: TGCGCCAGCAGCTTGGAGGGGGGCTCCTACAATGAGCAGTTCTTC. This codes for CASSLEGGSYNEQFF. The full variable domain, rest sourced from reference TRBV5-1 and TRBJ2-1, is KAGVTQTPRYLIKTRGQQVTLSCSPISGHRSVSWYQQTPGQGLQFLFEYFSETQRNKGNFPGRFSGRQFSNSRSEMNVSTLELGDSALYLCASSLEGGSYNEQFFGPGTRLTVL.

The J gene is TRBJ1-4, the V gene TRBV7-9, with D perhaps matching TRBD1 (6 bases). Trimming pared 2 bases from V and 8 bases from J, leaving 15 bases between. This CDR3 contains 15 residues. Germline-derived CDR1 and CDR2 are SEHNR and FQNEAQ (reference sequence). The CDR3, as DNA: TGTGCCAGCAGCTTAATGAGACAGGTTGGGGAAAAACTGTTTTTT. This sequence encodes CASSLMRQVGEKLFF.

CDR3 coding DNA: TGCGCCAGCAGCCCTTCAGAACTTCGACGGATGAACACTGAAGCTTTCTTT. Its protein product is CASSPSELRRMNTEAFF. The chain joins TRBV4-3 to TRBJ1-1; no firm D call. In germline, CDR1 is LGHNA, CDR2 YSLEER. CDR3 size: 17 residues. The V gene lost 4 bases and the J gene lost 0 bases, with 18 bases spanning the gap.

This clone showed up just once. CDR3 sequence reads: CASNGGSRANYGYTF. The CDR3 DNA reads as TGTGCCAGCAATGGGGGGTCCCGAGCTAACTATGGCTACACCTTC. V is TRBV6-5 and J is TRBJ1-2, with a possible D match to TRBD1 (5 bases). CDR1 and CDR2 (germline): MNHEY, SVGAGI. Trimming left V 7 bases short and J 0 bases short, with 15 bases between. The CDR3 contains 15 residues.

This sequence joins TRBV19 and TRBJ1-1, with D maybe TRBD1 (5 bases). V was trimmed by 3 bases and J by 1 base, leaving 9 bases between them. The CDR3 spans 14 residues. Germline CDR1 and CDR2: LNHDA and SQIVND (reference sequence). The CDR3 DNA sequence: TGTGCCAGTAGTATCCTGGGGGGGAACACTGAAGCTTTCTTT. It translates to CASSILGGNTEAFF.

This chain connects TRBV6-1 to TRBJ1-5; D call uncertain. Germline-derived CDR1 and CDR2 are MNHNS and SASEGT. The CDR3 runs to 13 residues. Trimming pared 2 bases from V and 3 bases from J, leaving 5 bases between. CDR3: CASSEKANQPQHF. The CDR3 coding sequence is TGTGCCAGCAGTGAAAAGGCCAATCAGCCCCAGCATTTT.

J is TRBJ2-1 and V is TRBV29-1; tentatively, D is TRBD1 (7 bases). The germline gives CDR1 SQVTM, CDR2 ANQGSEA. Trimming pared 5 bases from V and 4 bases from J, leaving 18 bases between. This CDR3 has 15 amino acids. The CDR3 DNA reads TGCAGCGTTCCTCCTGTTCAGGGGGGATACAATGAGCAGTTCTTC. It codes for CSVPPVQGGYNEQFF.

J is TRBJ1-2 and V is TRBV18, with 7 bases lining up with TRBD1. The CDR3 totals 13 residues. Germline V gene data show CDR1 as KGHSH and CDR2 as LQKENI. V was clipped by 3 bases and J by 8 bases; unmatched bases: 6. The CDR3 coding sequence is TGTGCCAGCTCACCGCCCGGGACAGACGGCTACACCTTC. Residues: CASSPPGTDGYTF.

The chain has TRBV5-1 and TRBJ2-7, with a weak D call TRBD1 (5 bases). This CDR3 has 14 residues. Germline CDR1 is SGHRS and CDR2 is YFSETQ. Trimming removed 5 bases from V and 7 bases from J, with 19 bases in between. As DNA, the CDR3 is TGCGCCAGCAGTATTCCCCTTCCCCAGGGTGAGCAGTACTTC. Amino acid sequence: CASSIPLPQGEQYF.

The V gene is TRBV3-1 (or the pseudogene TRBV3-2), the J gene TRBJ1-2; no definite D call. V was trimmed by 4 bases and J by 8 bases, leaving 17 bases between them. The CDR3 has 14 amino acids. In germline, CDR1 is LGHDT, CDR2 YNNKEL (reference sequence). The CDR3 nucleotides read TGTGCCAGCAGCCTCCTCGAGCCCCGGGGAGGCTACACCTTC. It codes for CASSLLEPRGGYTF.

This chain connects TRBV6-5 to TRBJ2-7; tentatively, D is TRBD1 (6 bases). V gave up 6 bases and J gave up 6 bases, with 21 bases separating them. Per the germline V gene, CDR1 is MNHEY and CDR2 is SVGAGI. The CDR3 length is 15 residues. The CDR3 DNA follows: TGTGCCAGCAGCCTCCATTACAGGGAATGGGGCGAGCAGTACTTC. This sequence encodes CASSLHYREWGEQYF.

The chain has TRBV7-9 and TRBJ1-4; tentatively, D is TRBD1 (6 bases). Looked up from germline, CDR1 is SEHNR and CDR2 is FQNEAQ (reference sequence). This CDR3 region has 15 residues. Trimming shortened V by 7 bases and J by 5 bases, and 17 bases separated the two germline ends. The CDR3 here is CASNLGGGPNEKLFF. CDR3 bases: TGTGCCAGCAACCTGGGCGGGGGCCCGAATGAAAAACTGTTTTTT.

For this clone: The identical CDR3 is also encoded by other nucleotide sequences in the sample. The rearrangement uses TRBV9 and TRBJ2-2; D gene uncertain. The CDR3 has 12 amino acids. Trimming stripped 1 base from V and 5 bases from J, with 3 bases between. Germline loops: CDR1 SGDLS, CDR2 YYNGEE. CDR3 sequence reads: CASSVRTGELFF. In nucleotides, the CDR3 is TGTGCCAGCAGCGTAAGGACCGGGGAGCTGTTTTTT.

This clone was found a few times. The chain has TRBV2 and TRBJ1-4, with TRBD1 matching over 7 bases. Germline V lookup: CDR1 SNHLY, CDR2 FYNNEI. The CDR3 consists of 15 residues. V was pared by 7 bases and J by 2 bases, with 7 bases of the junction left unmatched. The CDR3 here is CASTLTGATNEKLFF. For the CDR3, the DNA is TGTGCCAGCACCCTTACAGGGGCGACTAATGAAAAACTGTTTTTT.